This entry lists 3 T cell receptor beta chains sequenced from one sample in a study of T cell repertoires in cytomegalovirus infection. The antigens of these receptors remain unknown. TCRdb recomputed calls from the reads with MiXCR, one row per CDR3 protein. The sample includes 680,000 or so distinct CDR3 sequences, 30% to 35% of them seen just once. The source material was cultured PBMCs, sampled from culture after CMV antigen stimulation. The receptors come from a human donor in good health (CMV status not recorded). Some clones in this sample may be carry-over from other donors' samples.

This sequence joins TRBV28 and TRBJ2-3; D may match TRBD1 or TRBD2 (5 bases each). CDR3 size: 15 residues. Germline V gives CDR1 MDHEN, CDR2 SYDVKM. Trimming pared 3 bases from V and 8 bases from J, leaving 18 bases between. CDR3 nucleotides: TGTGCCAGCAGTTTCCCCGACGGCCGAGGGGTTACGCAGTATTTT. This translates into CASSFPDGRGVTQYF.

A few counts support this clonotype. The chain links TRBV4-2 to TRBJ2-5, with D possibly TRBD2 on 5 matching bases. This CDR3 has 15 amino acids. Germline V gives CDR1 LGHNA, CDR2 YNFKEQ. V was pared by 1 base and J by 5 bases, with 14 bases between. The CDR3 region has the DNA TGTGCCAGCAGCCAAGGAGATGAACGAGGGGAGACCCAGTACTTC. Amino acids: CASSQGDERGETQYF.

V and J are TRBV11-2 and TRBJ2-3; tentatively, D is TRBD2 (5 bases). The CDR3 totals 15 residues. V was shortened by 5 bases and J by 2 bases, with 14 bases between the two germline ends. Looked up from germline, CDR1 is SGHAT and CDR2 is FQNNGV. This CDR3 reads CASSNYGISTDTQYF. As DNA, the CDR3 is TGTGCCAGCAGCAACTACGGGATCTCCACAGATACGCAGTATTTT.